A selection of T cell receptor beta chains follows, all from one sample in a study of blood T cell repertoires in COVID-19. Data came from immunoSEQ multiplex PCR; TCRdb stores just in-frame clones and leaves some out. Counted here are 200,000 to 250,000 clones, roughly 75% occurring once; the ten biggest clones make up approximately 6%. Sample: peripheral blood. All receptors derive from a woman in her 70s with acute or convalescent COVID-19. Each CDR3 is given with its conserved first and last residue. Each record gives: clone size, D gene, V gene, J gene, CDR3 protein, CDR3 DNA. A D gene is named only where the DNA matches it firmly. Size values are once, few and many counts, or a class for expanded clones, and some rows have none.

>NA|TRBD1|TRBV28|TRBJ1-5
CASSRTGIRQPQHF
TGTGCCAGCAGCCGGACAGGTATTCGGCAGCCCCAGCATTTT
>NA|TRBD1|TRBV3-1/TRBV3-2|TRBJ2-4
CASSPGTAGENIQYF
TGTGCCAGCAGCCCCGGGACAGCTGGGGAAAACATTCAGTACTTC
>NA|NA|TRBV11-2|TRBJ1-6
CASSLRQLYNSPLHF
TGTGCCAGCAGCTTACGACAGCTCTATAATTCACCCCTCCACTTT
>NA|TRBD1|TRBV5-1|TRBJ2-7
CASSVGQGAFFDEQYF
TGCGCCAGCAGCGTGGGACAGGGGGCGTTTTTTGACGAGCAGTACTTC
>NA|NA|TRBV4-1|TRBJ1-5
CASSGGIRQPQHF
TGCGCCAGCAGCGGGGGCATCAGACAGCCCCAGCATTTT
>NA|TRBD2|TRBV3-1/TRBV3-2|TRBJ2-1
CASSQGEGLVLFF
TGTGCCAGCAGCCAAGGTGAGGGACTAGTACTGTTCTTC
>once|TRBD1|TRBV6-1|TRBJ1-1
CASSAGTGLVDTEAFF
TGTGCCAGCAGTGCCGGGACAGGACTCGTGGACACTGAAGCTTTCTTT
>NA|NA|TRBV19|TRBJ1-5
CASSTESGGGQPQHF
TGTGCCAGTAGTACCGAATCGGGGGGCGGGCAGCCCCAGCATTTT
>NA|TRBD2|TRBV4-1|TRBJ2-7
CASSPLVTSGSYEQYF
TGCGCCAGCAGCCCCTTGGTTACTAGCGGGAGTTACGAGCAGTACTTC
>NA|TRBD2|TRBV5-1|TRBJ2-3
CASSLELAGGGDTQYF
TGCGCCAGCAGCTTGGAACTAGCGGGAGGCGGAGATACGCAGTATTTT
>NA|NA|TRBV7-9|TRBJ2-2
CASSLDLGSPNTGELFF
TGTGCCAGCAGCTTAGACCTAGGGAGCCCGAACACCGGGGAGCTGTTTTTT
>NA|TRBD1|TRBV13|TRBJ1-6
CASSQGQGWSPLHF
TGTGCCAGCAGCCAGGGACAGGGTTGGTCACCCCTCCACTTT
>NA|NA|TRBV11-3|TRBJ2-1
CASSIGQLGDEQFF
TGTGCCAGCAGCATCGGACAGCTTGGGGATGAGCAGTTCTTC
>NA|NA|TRBV10-3|TRBJ2-1
CATNSGSSYNEQFF
TGTGCCACTAATAGCGGTAGCTCCTACAATGAGCAGTTCTTC
>NA|NA|TRBV6-5|TRBJ2-7
CASAQLLEGSYEQYF
TGTGCCAGCGCCCAACTACTAGAAGGCTCCTACGAGCAGTACTTC
>NA|NA|TRBV29-1|TRBJ1-4
CSVEDRWQGNEKLFF
TGCAGCGTTGAAGATCGGTGGCAGGGGAATGAAAAACTGTTTTTT
>once|NA|TRBV3-1/TRBV3-2|TRBJ2-7
CASSQGPEGPYEQYF
TGTGCCAGCAGCCAAGGGCCGGAGGGGCCCTACGAGCAGTACTTC
>NA|NA|TRBV28|TRBJ1-1
CASLAIPDTEAFF
TGTGCCAGTCTCGCCATCCCGGACACTGAAGCTTTCTTT
>NA|NA|TRBV3-1/TRBV3-2|TRBJ1-2
CASSQYQWTGDYGYTF
TGTGCCAGCAGCCAATACCAATGGACGGGGGACTATGGCTACACCTTC
>NA|NA|TRBV10-2|TRBJ2-5
CASRRGQTQETQYF
TGCGCCAGCAGACGAGGACAGACCCAAGAGACCCAGTACTTC
>NA|TRBD2|TRBV28|TRBJ2-6
CASSIAGSGANVLTF
TGTGCCAGCAGCATAGCGGGTTCTGGGGCCAACGTCCTGACTTTC
>NA|NA|TRBV7-2|TRBJ1-1
CASSPGTFNTEAFF
TGTGCCAGCAGCCCGGGGACATTCAACACTGAAGCTTTCTTT
>once|NA|TRBV9|TRBJ2-1
CASSVGGGAYNEQFF
TGTGCCAGCAGCGTAGGAGGGGGTGCCTACAATGAGCAGTTCTTC
>many|NA|TRBV3-1/TRBV3-2|TRBJ2-1
CASSQDGPVVQFF
TGTGCCAGCAGCCAAGATGGTCCGGTCGTTCAGTTCTTC
>NA|TRBD1|TRBV2|TRBJ1-5
CASGSQGADQPQHF
TGTGCCAGCGGGAGCCAGGGGGCCGATCAGCCCCAGCATTTT
>NA|NA|TRBV5-1|TRBJ2-1
CASTRPQTGSYNEQFF
TGCGCCAGCACCCGTCCGCAGACTGGCTCCTACAATGAGCAGTTCTTC
>few|TRBD1|TRBV27|TRBJ1-6
CASSLQGADSPLHF
TGTGCCAGCAGTTTACAGGGGGCCGATTCACCCCTCCACTTT
>NA|NA|TRBV5-4|TRBJ1-2
CASSLDEVDGYTF
TGTGCCAGCAGCTTGGATGAGGTGGATGGCTACACCTTC
>few|NA|TRBV9|TRBJ2-3
CASSVARRSTDTQYF
TGTGCCAGCAGCGTAGCGCGCCGTAGCACAGATACGCAGTATTTT